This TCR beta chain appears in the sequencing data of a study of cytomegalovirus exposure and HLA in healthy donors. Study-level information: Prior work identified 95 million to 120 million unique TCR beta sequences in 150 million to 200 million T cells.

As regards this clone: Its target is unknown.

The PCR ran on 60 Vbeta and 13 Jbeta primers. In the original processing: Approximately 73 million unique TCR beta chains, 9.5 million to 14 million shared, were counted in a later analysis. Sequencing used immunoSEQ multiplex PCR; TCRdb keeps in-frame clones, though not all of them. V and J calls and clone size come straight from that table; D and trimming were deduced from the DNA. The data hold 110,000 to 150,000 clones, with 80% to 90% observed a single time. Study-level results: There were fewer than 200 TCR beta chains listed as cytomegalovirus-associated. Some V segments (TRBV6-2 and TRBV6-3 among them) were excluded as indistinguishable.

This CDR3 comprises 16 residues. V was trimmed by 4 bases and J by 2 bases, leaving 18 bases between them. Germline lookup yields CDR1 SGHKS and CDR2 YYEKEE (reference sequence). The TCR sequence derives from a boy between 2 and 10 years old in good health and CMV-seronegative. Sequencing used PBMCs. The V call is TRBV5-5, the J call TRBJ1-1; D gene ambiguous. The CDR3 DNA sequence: TGTGCCAGCAGCCAAACACCACGCGGTACTAACACTGAAGCTTTCTTT. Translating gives CASSQTPRGTNTEAFF.